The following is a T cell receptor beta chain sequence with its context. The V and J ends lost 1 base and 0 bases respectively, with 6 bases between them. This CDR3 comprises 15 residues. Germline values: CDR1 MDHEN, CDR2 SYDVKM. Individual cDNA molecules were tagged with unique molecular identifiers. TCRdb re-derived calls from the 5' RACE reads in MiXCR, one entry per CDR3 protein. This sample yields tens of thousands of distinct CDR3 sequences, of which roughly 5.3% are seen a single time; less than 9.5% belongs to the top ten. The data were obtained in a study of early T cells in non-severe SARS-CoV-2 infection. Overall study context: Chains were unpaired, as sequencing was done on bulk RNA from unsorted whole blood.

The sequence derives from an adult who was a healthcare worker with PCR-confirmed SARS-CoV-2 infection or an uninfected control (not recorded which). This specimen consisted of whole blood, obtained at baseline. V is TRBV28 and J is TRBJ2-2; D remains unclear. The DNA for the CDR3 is TGTGCCAGCAGTTTATTTACATCGAACACCGGGGAGCTGTTTTTT. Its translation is CASSLFTSNTGELFF.